The clone carrying this TCR beta chain was counted between two and nine times. Data came from immunoSEQ multiplex PCR; TCRdb stores just in-frame clones and leaves some out. The sample has roughly 50,000 clones, more than 70% seen once. This sample stems from a study of radiotherapy plus CTLA-4 blockade in lung cancer. Germline-derived CDR1 and CDR2 are MGHRA and YSYEKL. There are 14 residues in the CDR3. V was trimmed by 5 bases and J by 8 bases, leaving 15 bases between them. This chain joins TRBV4-1 and TRBJ1-4, with D unresolved. This receptor was taken from a human donor with non-small cell lung cancer who had stable disease on radiotherapy plus ipilimumab. The sample was peripheral blood, taken from a patient treated with radiotherapy plus ipilimumab. The CDR3 DNA reads as TGCGCCAGCAGCTCCCGGGAGGGAGGGGAAAAACTGTTTTTT. It specifies CASSSREGGEKLFF.